Here is one T cell receptor beta chain with its context. The antigen remains undetermined. Method: immunoSEQ multiplex PCR; TCRdb's copy keeps in-frame clones and lacks some. Of around 340,000 clones detected, approximately 90% appear once; the ten largest clones hold roughly 5%. The sample belongs to a study of Ad26.COV2.S vaccination and SARS-CoV-2 variants. Study-level points and caveats: After vaccination, substantial breadth of spike-specific CD8+ and CD4+ responses was reported.

The treatment was: about 20 received Ad26.COV2.S at low or high dose, single or two shots; five or six received placebo; per-sample allocation not given. The study sampled participants on day 63 after the first vaccine or placebo injection. This clonotype was obtained from a person aged 18-60 years who received the Ad26.COV2.S COVID-19 vaccine or a placebo. This sample comprised peripheral blood, obtained in a trial of Ad26.COV2.S vaccine versus placebo.

The CDR3 region is CASRGLGTLSYEQYF. CDR3 DNA sequence: TGTGCCAGCAGAGGTCTAGGGACCCTCTCCTACGAGCAGTACTTC. The chain recombines TRBV5-6 with TRBJ2-7, with D tentatively TRBD1 or TRBD2 (5 bases each). The CDR3 loop spans 15 amino acids. The ends were cut back, 5 bases at V and 0 bases at J, with 15 bases in the middle. Germline loops: CDR1 SGHDT, CDR2 YYEEEE.